The rows below give T cell receptor beta chains drawn from one sample of a study of blood T cell repertoires in COVID-19. Method: immunoSEQ multiplex PCR; TCRdb's copy keeps in-frame clones and lacks some. Of about 250,000 clones in the sample, 75% to 90% were seen once. The sequencing sample was made of peripheral blood. The receptors here all came from a woman in her 40s who had recovered from COVID-19. CDR3s include the opening cysteine and the closing phenylalanine or tryptophan. D genes are given only for firm matches. The size field is filled for only some rows; it gives once, few, many or a size class.

abundance	v_gene	j_gene	d_gene	CDR3aa	CDR3nt
NA	TRBV12-3/TRBV12-4	TRBJ2-1	NA	CASSTKQGQFF	TGTGCCAGCAGTACCAAACAGGGGCAGTTCTTC
NA	TRBV15	TRBJ2-7	NA	CATSSNRDEQYF	TGTGCCACCAGCAGCAACAGGGACGAGCAGTACTTC
NA	TRBV30	TRBJ1-6	TRBD1	CAWTRDRVESPLHF	TGTGCCTGGACAAGGGACAGGGTTGAATCACCCCTCCACTTT
NA	TRBV3-1/TRBV3-2	TRBJ2-1	TRBD2	CASSQLGTSGEQFF	TGTGCCAGCAGCCAACTGGGGACTAGCGGGGAGCAGTTCTTC
NA	TRBV30	TRBJ2-4	TRBD2	CAWSAKPLAVKEGIQYF	TGTGCCTGGAGTGCAAAGCCCCTAGCGGTTAAGGAGGGCATTCAGTACTTC
NA	TRBV4-3	TRBJ1-2	NA	CASSQVDRGSSGYTF	TGCGCCAGCAGCCAAGTCGACCGGGGGTCAAGCGGCTACACCTTC
NA	TRBV3-1/TRBV3-2	TRBJ1-3	NA	CASSRPGGGGGNTIYF	TGTGCCAGCAGTCGACCTGGGGGGGGAGGCGGAAACACCATATATTTT
NA	TRBV6-2/TRBV6-3	TRBJ1-3	TRBD1	CASSSGTGASGNTIYF	TGTGCCAGCAGTTCCGGAACAGGGGCCTCTGGAAACACCATATATTTT
NA	TRBV24-1	TRBJ2-1	TRBD1	CATSDSPGQGYNEQFF	TGTGCCACCAGTGATTCACCGGGACAGGGGTACAATGAGCAGTTCTTC
NA	TRBV5-4	TRBJ1-6	NA	CASTTGGSPLHF	TGTGCCAGCACCACCGGAGGTTCACCCCTCCACTTT
once	TRBV2	TRBJ1-3	NA	CASSEQGQISRSGNTIYF	TGTGCCAGCAGTGAACAGGGGCAGATATCGAGGTCTGGAAACACCATATATTTT
NA	TRBV6-4	TRBJ2-2	TRBD1	CASGGQDTGELFF	TGTGCCAGCGGGGGACAGGACACCGGGGAGCTGTTTTTT
NA	TRBV6-5	TRBJ2-3	NA	CASRRGFSSTDTQYF	TGTGCCAGCAGACGGGGGTTCTCTAGCACAGATACGCAGTATTTT
NA	TRBV10-3	TRBJ2-5	NA	CAISLNKGEGTQYF	TGTGCCATCAGTCTTAATAAGGGAGAAGGGACCCAGTACTTC
once	TRBV5-1	TRBJ2-2	TRBD2	CASSFSGGADTGELFF	TGCGCCAGCAGCTTTTCCGGGGGGGCAGACACCGGGGAGCTGTTTTTT
NA	TRBV14	TRBJ1-2	TRBD1	CASSQVTWAGQGTGSGYTF	TGTGCCAGCAGCCAAGTTACCTGGGCGGGACAGGGGACCGGTAGCGGCTACACCTTC
NA	TRBV7-9	TRBJ2-2	TRBD1	CASSSTGDTGELFF	TGTGCCAGCAGCTCGACAGGGGACACCGGGGAGCTGTTTTTT
NA	TRBV15	TRBJ2-1	TRBD2	CATSRETSGANEQFF	TGTGCCACCAGCAGAGAGACTAGCGGGGCAAATGAGCAGTTCTTC
once	TRBV27	TRBJ1-1	NA	CASSLGAANTEAFF	TGTGCCAGCAGTTTAGGGGCGGCGAACACTGAAGCTTTCTTT
NA	TRBV4-2	TRBJ2-5	NA	CASSRQGGEQGGTQYF	TGTGCCAGCAGCCGACAAGGGGGGGAGCAAGGTGGGACCCAGTACTTC
NA	TRBV28	TRBJ1-4	TRBD1	CASSFPDRGTNEKLFF	TGTGCCAGCAGTTTCCCCGACAGGGGGACTAATGAAAAACTGTTTTTT
NA	TRBV19	TRBJ2-2	NA	CASSIRVELFF	TGTGCCAGTAGTATAAGAGTTGAGCTGTTTTTT
NA	TRBV29-1	TRBJ2-7	TRBD2	CSVRGSSYEQYF	TGCAGCGTTCGCGGGAGCTCCTACGAGCAGTACTTC
NA	TRBV7-2	TRBJ2-6	TRBD2	CASRPGLAGSGANVLTF	TGTGCCAGCAGACCGGGACTAGCGGGATCTGGGGCCAACGTCCTGACTTTC
NA	TRBV2	TRBJ1-5	NA	CASRYRDYSNQPQHF	TGTGCCAGCAGGTACAGGGATTATAGCAATCAGCCCCAGCATTTT
NA	TRBV19	TRBJ1-1	NA	CASSLKQASNTEAFF	TGTGCCAGTTCCTTAAAACAGGCGTCGAACACTGAAGCTTTCTTT
NA	TRBV27	TRBJ2-5	TRBD2	CASRRLAGGPETQYF	TGTGCCAGCAGGAGGCTAGCGGGAGGGCCGGAGACCCAGTACTTC
NA	TRBV2	TRBJ2-1	NA	CASSDRTASHQFF	TGTGCCAGCAGTGACCGGACAGCTTCCCATCAGTTCTTC
NA	TRBV19	TRBJ2-2	NA	CASSSRIRESHGELFF	TGTGCCAGTAGTTCCCGGATCCGGGAGTCCCACGGGGAGCTGTTTTTT
NA	TRBV30	TRBJ2-3	TRBD1	CAWGKQGASTDTQYF	TGTGCCTGGGGTAAACAGGGGGCTAGCACAGATACGCAGTATTTT
NA	TRBV28	TRBJ2-6	TRBD1	CASKTGAGANVLTF	TGTGCCAGCAAGACAGGGGCTGGGGCCAACGTCCTGACTTTC
NA	TRBV28	TRBJ2-1	TRBD1	CASSKDRVGCPCVF	TGTGCCAGCAGTAAAGACAGGGTAGGGTGCCCGTGCGTCTTC
NA	TRBV19	TRBJ1-4	NA	CASSKIRKLFF	TGTGCCAGTAGTAAAATCAGGAAACTGTTTTTT
NA	TRBV6-1	TRBJ1-2	TRBD1	CASSEARIVGQGLGYTF	TGTGCCAGCAGTGAGGCCCGAATAGTAGGACAGGGGCTGGGCTACACCTTC
NA	TRBV9	TRBJ1-2	NA	CASSIQENYGYTF	TGTGCCAGCAGCATCCAGGAAAACTATGGCTACACCTTC
once	TRBV6-6	TRBJ1-1	NA	CASSYRLGGSSSAFF	TGTGCCAGCAGTTATCGCCTGGGGGGTTCTTCATCAGCTTTCTTT
NA	TRBV7-9	TRBJ1-3	NA	CASSYETGLSGNTIYF	TGTGCCAGCAGCTACGAAACAGGGCTCTCTGGAAACACCATATATTTT
few	TRBV29-1	TRBJ2-6	NA	CSVLLSNVLTF	TGCAGCGTTCTCTTGTCCAACGTCCTGACTTTC
NA	TRBV4-3	TRBJ1-4	NA	CASSQGLWEKLFF	TGCGCCAGCAGCCAGGGACTCTGGGAAAAACTGTTTTTT
NA	TRBV7-3	TRBJ2-1	TRBD1	CASSLTLGTGAYNEQFF	TGTGCCAGCAGCTTAACGTTGGGGACAGGGGCCTACAATGAGCAGTTCTTC
NA	TRBV7-9	TRBJ1-1	TRBD1	CASSSTQGVNTEAFF	TGTGCCAGCAGCTCTACACAGGGGGTGAACACTGAAGCTTTCTTT
once	TRBV4-1	TRBJ2-5	NA	CASSQGGVVGEETQYF	TGCGCCAGCAGCCAAGGGGGGGTGGTTGGGGAAGAGACCCAGTACTTC
NA	TRBV5-4	TRBJ2-2	NA	CASSWGQGDTGELFF	TGTGCCAGCAGCTGGGGGCAGGGAGACACCGGGGAGCTGTTTTTT
NA	TRBV5-6	TRBJ1-3	NA	CASSSGHSSGNTIYF	TGTGCCAGCAGCTCCGGACATAGCTCTGGAAACACCATATATTTT
NA	TRBV7-8	TRBJ1-6	TRBD1	CASSPTGDTNSPLHF	TGTGCCAGCAGCCCGACAGGGGATACTAATTCACCCCTCCACTTT
NA	TRBV10-2	TRBJ1-2	NA	CASSDYVRYGYTF	TGCGCCAGCAGTGACTATGTCCGCTATGGCTACACCTTC